Here is one T cell receptor (beta chain) with its context. This sample is drawn from a study of blood T cell repertoires in COVID-19. Study as a whole: Whether acute or convalescent, the COVID-19 samples came from the United States, Italy and Spain.

This CDR3 comprises 15 residues. J lost 6 bases, V lost 6 bases, and 13 bases had no gene match. Germline loops: CDR1 MNHEY, CDR2 SVGAGI. The protocol was immunoSEQ multiplex PCR, while the TCRdb copy is restricted to in-frame clones and leaves out a portion. The sample holds about 140,000 clones, approximately 83% seen once. Sequenced material: peripheral blood. This TCR was sampled from a woman aged 55-70 years with acute or convalescent COVID-19. The chain joins TRBV6-5 to TRBJ1-2; 7 nucleotides match TRBD1. Written as DNA, the CDR3 is TGTGCCAGCAGCGAGCATAGACAGGGAAGGCATGGCTACACCTTC. Its translation: CASSEHRQGRHGYTF.